Listed below are T cell receptor beta chains from one sample, sequenced in a study of resident and recirculating memory T cells in vitiligo. TCRdb's copy holds only in-frame clones and misses some; the assay was immunoSEQ multiplex PCR. The sample has roughly 80,000 clones; around 92% are singletons. The sample consisted of blood. These receptors originate from a male donor with vitiligo. The CDR3 runs from the conserved cysteine through the conserved F or W. D genes are given only for firm matches. Not all rows give a size; the values are once, few, many and, for expanded clones, a class.

TRBJ2-3 - TRBV9 TRBD2 CASSGSGTRTDTQYF TGTGCCAGCAGCGGTAGCGGGACCCGCACAGATACGCAGTATTTT
TRBJ2-7 - TRBV10-1 - CASSLGLGASYEQYF TGCGCCAGCAGCCTAGGGTTGGGGGCGTCCTACGAGCAGTACTTC
TRBJ2-3 - TRBV7-9 TRBD1 CASSLVPGQGTDTQYF TGTGCCAGCAGCCTCGTACCGGGACAGGGGACAGATACGCAGTATTTT
TRBJ2-3 - TRBV2 TRBD2 CASTRGRALDTQYF TGTGCCAGCACCCGCGGGAGGGCCTTAGATACGCAGTATTTT
TRBJ2-6 - TRBV6-4 - CASSVVASSGANVLTF TGTGCCAGCAGTGTCGTAGCGAGCTCTGGGGCCAACGTCCTGACTTTC
TRBJ2-3 - TRBV4-2 - CASSQTAGRLADTQYF TGTGCCAGCAGCCAAACAGCCGGCAGGTTGGCAGATACGCAGTATTTT
TRBJ2-1 - TRBV9 - CASSAVTRPRGNEQFF TGTGCCAGCAGCGCCGTCACGAGGCCCAGGGGCAATGAGCAGTTCTTC
TRBJ2-1 once TRBV6-1 TRBD2 CASREVGLARNEQFF TGTGCCAGCAGAGAAGTAGGACTAGCAAGGAATGAGCAGTTCTTC
TRBJ2-3 once TRBV13 - CASSPTAGADTQYF TGTGCCAGCAGCCCTACGGCAGGGGCAGATACGCAGTATTTT
TRBJ2-1 - TRBV6-6 TRBD1 CASSPTGGHHNEQFF TGTGCCAGCAGTCCTACAGGGGGCCACCACAATGAGCAGTTCTTC
TRBJ2-2 - TRBV11-3 TRBD2 CASSFPSGRARTGELFF TGTGCCAGCAGCTTTCCTAGCGGGAGGGCAAGGACCGGGGAGCTGTTTTTT
TRBJ1-3 - TRBV30 - CAWSKSRRSHLYF TGTGCCTGGAGTAAGTCCCGACGGAGTCACCTATATTTT
TRBJ1-4 - TRBV29-1 - CSVSGTPNEKLFF TGCAGCGTGTCCGGGACACCGAATGAAAAACTGTTTTTT
TRBJ2-3 - TRBV11-2 - CASSIVGREDTQYF TGTGCCAGCAGCATAGTAGGACGGGAAGATACGCAGTATTTT
TRBJ2-1 - TRBV7-3 - CASSFSSGSSYNEQFF TGTGCCAGCAGCTTTTCGTCCGGTAGCTCCTACAATGAGCAGTTCTTC
TRBJ2-3 - TRBV28 TRBD2 CASSLLTSGRASDTQYF TGTGCCAGCAGTTTATTGACTAGCGGGAGGGCTTCGGATACGCAGTATTTT
TRBJ1-2 - TRBV15 - CATSRERQSYGYTF TGTGCCACCAGCAGAGAGCGACAGTCCTATGGCTACACCTTC
TRBJ1-1 few TRBV19 - CASSIGGFGGTEAFF TGTGCCAGTAGTATAGGTGGCTTCGGGGGCACTGAAGCTTTCTTT
TRBJ1-1 - TRBV6-1 - CASSVGGGTEAFF TGTGCCAGCAGCGTTGGGGGGGGCACTGAAGCTTTCTTT
TRBJ2-7 - TRBV5-4 TRBD1 CASSPGQGPYEQYF TGTGCCAGCAGCCCGGGACAGGGTCCCTACGAGCAGTACTTC
TRBJ2-6 - TRBV9 - CASSPRRDTGANVLTF TGTGCCAGCAGCCCCAGACGGGACACTGGGGCCAACGTCCTGACTTTC
TRBJ2-3 - TRBV7-6 TRBD1 CASTPGQGYTDTQYF TGTGCCAGCACCCCCGGACAGGGATACACAGATACGCAGTATTTT
TRBJ2-3 once TRBV4-2 - CASSQATGTSLVTDTQYF TGTGCCAGCAGCCAAGCCACGGGCACTAGCTTGGTCACAGATACGCAGTATTTT
TRBJ2-6 - TRBV7-2 - CASGFGTGGSGANVLTF TGTGCCAGCGGTTTTGGAACGGGTGGATCTGGGGCCAACGTCCTGACTTTC
TRBJ2-2 - TRBV7-9 - CASKGTGTGELFF TGTGCCAGCAAGGGTACGGGGACCGGGGAGCTGTTTTTT
TRBJ2-1 - TRBV4-2 - CASSHFERARPLPSSYNEQFF TGTGCCAGCAGCCATTTCGAGCGGGCCCGCCCCCTACCCAGCTCCTACAATGAGCAGTTCTTC
TRBJ1-2 - TRBV7-9 - CASTNRDGYTF TGTGCCAGCACGAACAGGGACGGCTACACCTTC
TRBJ2-1 - TRBV25-1 - CASSVLEGKPAYNEQFF TGTGCCAGCAGTGTCCTTGAGGGCAAGCCGGCCTACAATGAGCAGTTCTTC
TRBJ2-1 once TRBV11-3 TRBD1 CASSPGTGADNEQFF TGTGCCAGCAGCCCAGGGACAGGGGCAGACAATGAGCAGTTCTTC
TRBJ2-7 - TRBV28 TRBD1 CASSSPTGGAAYEQYF TGTGCCAGCAGTTCCCCAACAGGGGGAGCTGCCTACGAGCAGTACTTC
TRBJ2-6 - TRBV7-3 TRBD1 CASSLLRDRGSGANVLTF TGTGCCAGCAGCTTATTGCGGGACAGGGGCTCTGGGGCCAACGTCCTGACTTTC